Below are 10 T cell receptor beta chains sequenced from a single sample in a study of T cell responses to AZD1222 COVID-19 vaccine. Assay: immunoSEQ multiplex PCR; the TCRdb copy retains only in-frame clones and omits some. The sample includes tens of thousands of clones, around three quarters of them seen just once. The sample here was peripheral blood, taken on day 0 of AZD1222 vaccination. The receptor source for this set is an adult in good health.

This clone was detected only once. The junction and the germline gene differ at one end; a read error may be behind it. V usage is TRBV19 and J usage is TRBJ2-2; no firm D call. This CDR3 comprises 13 residues. Germline V CDR1 and CDR2: LNHDA, SQIVND (reference sequence). The chain's CDR3 is CASSIGVTWELFF. Written as DNA, the CDR3 is TGTGCCAGTAGTATAGGGGTCACCTGGGAGCTGTTTTTT.

The gene calls are TRBV19 and TRBJ1-2; perhaps TRBD1 as D (6 bases). The V and J ends lost 4 bases and 3 bases respectively, with 15 bases between them. CDR3 size: 15 residues. In germline, CDR1 is LNHDA, CDR2 SQIVND (reference sequence). The CDR3 loop is CASSTGDKKDYGYTF. The CDR3 DNA reads TGTGCCAGTAGTACAGGGGACAAGAAAGACTATGGCTACACCTTC.

The rearrangement links TRBV10-3 to TRBJ1-2, with D tentatively TRBD1 (6 bases). The CDR3 spans 13 residues. Germline values: CDR1 ENHRY, CDR2 SYGVKD. V dropped 8 bases and J dropped 0 bases, with 10 bases sitting between them. The CDR3 region is CAIRGGANYGYTF. CDR3 sequence (DNA): TGTGCCATCCGAGGGGGAGCTAACTATGGCTACACCTTC.

V and J are TRBV5-1 and TRBJ2-1, with a possible D match to TRBD1 (6 bases). Germline assignment: CDR1 SGHRS and CDR2 YFSETQ. The CDR3 loop spans 15 amino acids. V was cut by 5 bases and J by 10 bases, with 22 bases left in between. The CDR3 reads CASRFGQPSYSEQFF. The DNA of the CDR3 is TGCGCCAGCAGGTTCGGACAGCCATCCTACTCCGAGCAGTTCTTC.

This clone came up a few times. This chain joins TRBV11-2 and TRBJ1-1; 7 bases agree with TRBD1. Germline CDR1 SGHAT, CDR2 FQNNGV. The CDR3 is made up of 14 amino acids. Germline trimming cut 0 bases from V and 4 bases from J; bases unmatched to any gene: 2. CDR3 amino acids: CASSLDRGSTEAFF. For the CDR3, the DNA is TGTGCCAGCAGCTTAGACAGGGGGAGCACTGAAGCTTTCTTT.

The V call is TRBV9, the J call TRBJ2-3; 9 bases fit TRBD1. With V trimmed by 4 bases and J by 4 bases, 4 bases remained unmatched. Germline CDR1 and CDR2: SGDLS and YYNGEE. The CDR3 has 14 residues. CDR3 DNA sequence: TGTGCCAGCAGCACAGGGGGCGCGTCAGATACGCAGTATTTT. Translating it yields CASSTGGASDTQYF.

V usage is TRBV23-1 and J usage is TRBJ1-1, with a possible D match to TRBD1 (5 bases). TRBV23-1 is recorded as an ORF, its role being uncertain. The CDR3 contains 15 residues. Trimming removed 1 base at V and 0 bases at J, with 9 bases between. The CDR3: CASSQFGAVNTEAFF. CDR3 in DNA: TGCGCCAGCAGTCAATTTGGGGCAGTGAACACTGAAGCTTTCTTT.

V usage is TRBV30 and J usage is TRBJ2-7, with 7 bases matching TRBD1. This CDR3 spans 14 amino acids. The germline gives CDR1 GTSNPN, CDR2 SVGIG (reference sequence). Unmatched junction bases numbered 6, after V lost 0 bases and J lost 4 bases. In DNA form, the CDR3 reads TGTGCCTGGAGTGTGGCAGGGGGTACTTACGAGCAGTACTTC. This sequence encodes CAWSVAGGTYEQYF.

CDR3 sequence: CASSTDKHTGELFF. CDR3 coding DNA: TGTGCCAGCAGTACGGACAAGCACACCGGGGAGCTGTTTTTT. The chain links TRBV28 to TRBJ2-2; TRBD1 is a possible D gene (5 bases). Trimming shortened V by 5 bases and J by 3 bases, and 10 bases separated the two germline ends. Germline CDR1 MDHEN, CDR2 SYDVKM. The CDR3 contains 14 residues.

The chain combines TRBV28 with TRBJ2-1, with D uncertain. Germline assignment: CDR1 MDHEN and CDR2 SYDVKM. Trimming cost V 4 bases and J 1 base, with 11 bases left between them. The CDR3 sequence is 15 residues long. For the CDR3, the DNA is TGTGCCAGCAGTTCCCAAGTTATGTCCTACAATGAGCAGTTCTTC. It encodes CASSSQVMSYNEQFF.